The sample holds one count of the clone carrying this T cell receptor (beta chain). The sample belongs to a study of blood T cell repertoires in COVID-19. This CDR3 is 14 amino acids long. V was trimmed by 3 bases and J by 1 base, leaving 10 bases between them. Germline V gene data show CDR1 as SGDLS and CDR2 as YYNGEE. Method: immunoSEQ multiplex PCR; TCRdb's copy keeps in-frame clones and lacks some. The repertoire has over 600,000 clones, about 90% of them found once; the top ten carry roughly 0.26%. This sequence joins TRBV9 and TRBJ1-1; D remains ambiguous. Sequenced sample: peripheral blood. The receptor was isolated from a woman between 18 and 29 years old with acute or convalescent COVID-19. The CDR3 protein is CASSGRQANTEAFF. DNA of the CDR3: TGTGCCAGCAGCGGACGACAAGCGAACACTGAAGCTTTCTTT.